The clone carrying this T cell receptor (beta chain) was seen repeatedly, ten times or more. The antigen remains unidentified. Germline V CDR1 and CDR2: SGHAT, FQNNGV. This CDR3 is built from 12 residues. The V and J ends lost 4 bases and 5 bases respectively, with 8 bases between them. RNA transcripts were the template for amplifying TCR beta CDR3 regions. The HTBI set primed first-round TCR CDR3 RT-PCR. From the multiplex PCR reads, TCRdb called clonotypes with MiXCR, one entry per CDR3 protein. In the table there are 560,000 or so distinct CDR3 sequences, about 20% of which are singletons. Not enrolled were patients with uncontrolled infection, other autoimmune disease, pregnancy or lactation. The sample originates from a study of T cells in Graves' hyperthyroidism and ophthalmopathy. Study-wide background: Peripheral blood was taken when the disease was first diagnosed, before any treatment began.

Study-wide results and limits: Stable hyperthyroidism and ophthalmopathy were separated using 13 V-J signatures. Blood also carried most thyroid clonotypes expanded above 0.001.

The V gene is TRBV11-2, the J gene TRBJ2-5; D unresolved. The origin of this receptor is a man aged 35-49 years with Graves' ophthalmopathy. The material sequenced was blood. The chain's CDR3 is CASSSSRETQYF. Written as DNA, the CDR3 is TGTGCCAGCAGCTCCAGTAGGGAGACCCAGTACTTC.